This TCR beta chain derives from a study of T cells in Graves' hyperthyroidism and ophthalmopathy. This clonotype appeared a few times. Amplification targeted TCR beta CDR3 regions from RNA transcripts. HTBI primers were used for first-round RT-PCR of the TCR CDR3. TCRdb recomputed calls from the multiplex PCR reads with MiXCR, one row per CDR3 protein. The profile shows 540,000 or so distinct CDR3 sequences, 15% to 19% of them singletons. V lost 5 bases, J lost 0 bases, and 7 bases lay in between. The CDR3 extends over 14 amino acids. Germline V gene data show CDR1 as KGHDR and CDR2 as SFDVKD. Sequencing was performed on blood. The source of this sequence is a woman in her twenties or thirties with Graves' hyperthyroidism. The J gene is TRBJ2-1, the V gene TRBV24-1; no definite D call. The CDR3 reads CATSGESSYNEQFF. The CDR3 nucleotides are TGTGCCACCAGTGGGGAAAGCTCCTACAATGAGCAGTTCTTC.